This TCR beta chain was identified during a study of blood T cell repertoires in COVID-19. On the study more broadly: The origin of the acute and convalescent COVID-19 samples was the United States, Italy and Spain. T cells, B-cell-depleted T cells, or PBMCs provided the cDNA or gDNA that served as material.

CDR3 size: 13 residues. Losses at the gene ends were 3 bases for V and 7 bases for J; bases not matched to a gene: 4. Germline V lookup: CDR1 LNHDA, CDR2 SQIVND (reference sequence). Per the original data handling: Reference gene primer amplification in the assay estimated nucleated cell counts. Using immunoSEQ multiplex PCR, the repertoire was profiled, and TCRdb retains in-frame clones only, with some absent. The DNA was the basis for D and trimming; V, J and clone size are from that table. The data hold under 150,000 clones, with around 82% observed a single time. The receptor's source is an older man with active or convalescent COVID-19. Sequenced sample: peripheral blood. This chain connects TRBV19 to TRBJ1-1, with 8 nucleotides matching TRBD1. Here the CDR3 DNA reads TGTGCCAGTAGTATCCGACAGGGGATTGAAGCTTTCTTT. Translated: CASSIRQGIEAFF.